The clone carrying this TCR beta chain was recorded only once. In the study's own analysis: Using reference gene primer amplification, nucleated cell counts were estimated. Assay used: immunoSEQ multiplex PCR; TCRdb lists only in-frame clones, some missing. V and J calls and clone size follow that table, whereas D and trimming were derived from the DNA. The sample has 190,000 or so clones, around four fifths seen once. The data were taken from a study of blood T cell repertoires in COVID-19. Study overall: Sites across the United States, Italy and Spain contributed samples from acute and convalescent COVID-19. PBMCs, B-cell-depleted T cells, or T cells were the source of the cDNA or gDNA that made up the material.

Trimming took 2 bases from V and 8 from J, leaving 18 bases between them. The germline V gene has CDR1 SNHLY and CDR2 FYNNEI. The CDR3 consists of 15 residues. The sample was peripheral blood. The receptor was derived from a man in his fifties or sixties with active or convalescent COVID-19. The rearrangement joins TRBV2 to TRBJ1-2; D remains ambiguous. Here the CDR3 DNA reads TGTGCCAGCAGTGAAAGGACGTCAGCGAAGCGGGGCTACACCTTC. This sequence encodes CASSERTSAKRGYTF.